This section outlines one T cell receptor beta chain sequence together with its context. Its antigen specificity is not known. The input lacks base qualities; no much larger clone sits a single base away. TCRbeta CDR3 regions were amplified from genomic DNA by means of the immunoSEQ Assay, a bias-controlled multiplex PCR. The study's processing was this. The number of nucleated cells in each sample was estimated by amplification of reference gene primers within the assay. To quantify the absolute abundance of each unique TCRbeta CDR3 rearrangement, sequence reads were collapsed and filtered. For each sample, productive Simpson clonality was calculated by taking the square root of Simpson's diversity index across productive rearrangements. TCRdb obtained this table from immuneACCESS and retained in-frame rearrangements with V and J assigned. These tables miss some clones; where compared with another copy, unresolved V genes account for less than half of the shortfall, and the remainder is unexplained. V and J calls and clone size follow that table, whereas D and trimming were derived from the DNA. Across this sample there are 120,000 to 150,000 clones, with about 85% seen only once. Together, the top ten hold 4% of the sample.

From the germline V gene, CDR1 is MNHEY and CDR2 is SVGAGI. V is pared back by 2 bases and J by 6 bases, with 13 bases lying between the germline termini. The CDR3, from cysteine to phenylalanine, totals 14 residues. Just CDR3 DNA is preserved here, 42 bases in frame from base 1. The data derive from a study of blood T cell repertoires in COVID-19 (dated by TCRdb to between 2020 and 2021). Turning to the overall study: Samples covering the acute and convalescent phases of COVID-19 were provided by collaborators in the United States, Italy and Spain. The material from the prospective study consisted of cDNA or gDNA derived from T cells, B-cell-depleted T cells, or PBMCs. Deeply sampled blood TCRbeta repertoires from subjects exposed to, actively infected with, or recovered from COVID-19 were included in the dataset. The repertoires were made available in a free public database intended to serve as a resource for research on the immune response to SARS-CoV-2. Samples came from the ongoing ImmuneRACE study (first 160 participants) plus 1,254 subjects from 6 global collaborators. A de-identified subject ID, COVID-19 status, age in years and sex were almost always included in the sample metadata. HLA class I and class II types, where available, came from metadata supplied by the sample provider rather than from assay-based typing.

Here is what the overall study found, with its caveats: Clinical and demographic metadata were provided uncurated, with the amount varying by source and participant.

Participants in the prospective study were aged 18 to 89 years, lived in 20 to 30 United States geographic areas, and enrolled through a virtual design. Cohort assignment in the prospective study relied on participant-reported clinical history from a screening survey and a study questionnaire. Exposed participants were defined as having been in contact with someone with a PCR-confirmed or clinician-diagnosed COVID-19 case within 2 weeks of study entry. In the prospective study, mobile phlebotomists collected whole blood, serum and a nasopharyngeal or oropharyngeal swab from each participant. Participants in the prospective study had the option to provide additional blood draws and questionnaires over a roughly two-month period. Before DNA extraction, prospective study blood samples were shipped either frozen or at room temperature.

The sequence is built from TRBV6-5 and TRBJ1-1; the best D guess is TRBD1, with 5 bases matching. The TCR sequence derives from a woman aged 40 to 50 who had been exposed to COVID-19. The specimen was PBMCs or T cells enriched from blood (not recorded which). The CDR3 has the sequence CASSYPWQGAEAFF. The DNA is TGTGCCAGCAGTTACCCGTGGCAAGGGGCTGAAGCTTTCTTT.